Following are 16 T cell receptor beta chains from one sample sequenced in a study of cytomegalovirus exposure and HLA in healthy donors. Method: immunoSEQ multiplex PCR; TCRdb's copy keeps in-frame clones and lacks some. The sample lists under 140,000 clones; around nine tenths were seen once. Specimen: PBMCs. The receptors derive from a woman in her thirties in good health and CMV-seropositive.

The CDR3 spells CASSSITGGLHLEQYF. In DNA, the CDR3 is TGCGCCAGCAGCTCCATCACGGGGGGCCTCCACCTCGAGCAGTACTTC. The gene calls are TRBV5-1 and TRBJ2-7; D might be TRBD2 (7 bases). This CDR3 region has 16 residues. Germline CDR1 SGHRS, CDR2 YFSETQ. Trimming took 3 bases from V and 6 from J, leaving 22 bases between them.

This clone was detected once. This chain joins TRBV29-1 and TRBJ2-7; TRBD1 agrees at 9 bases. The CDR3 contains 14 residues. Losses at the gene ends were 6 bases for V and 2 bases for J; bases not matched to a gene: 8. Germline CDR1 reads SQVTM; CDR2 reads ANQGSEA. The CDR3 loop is CSVAGTGSAYEQYF. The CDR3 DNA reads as TGCAGCGTGGCCGGGACAGGGTCGGCCTACGAGCAGTACTTC.

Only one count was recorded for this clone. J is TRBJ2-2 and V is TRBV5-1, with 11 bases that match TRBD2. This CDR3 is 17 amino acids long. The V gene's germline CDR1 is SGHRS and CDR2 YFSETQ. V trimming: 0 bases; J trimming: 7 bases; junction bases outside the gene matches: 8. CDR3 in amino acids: CASSLVASGRIGGELFF. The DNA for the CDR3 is TGCGCCAGCAGCTTGGTAGCTAGCGGGAGGATCGGCGGGGAGCTGTTTTTT.

CDR3 protein: CSALGTQKKFF. The CDR3 bases are TGCAGTGCTCTTGGGACTCAAAAAAAGTTCTTC. The gene calls are TRBV20-1 and TRBJ2-1; D is perhaps TRBD2 (6 bases). Trimming cost V 5 bases and J 14 bases, with 16 bases left between them. CDR1 DFQATT and CDR2 SNEGSKA come from the germline V gene (reference sequence). CDR3 size: 11 residues.

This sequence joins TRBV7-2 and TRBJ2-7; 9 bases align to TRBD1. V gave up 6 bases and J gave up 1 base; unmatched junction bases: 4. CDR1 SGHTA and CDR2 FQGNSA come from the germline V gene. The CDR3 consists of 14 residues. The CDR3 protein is CASRSGTGSYEQYF. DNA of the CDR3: TGTGCCAGCAGATCCGGGACAGGGTCCTACGAGCAGTACTTC.

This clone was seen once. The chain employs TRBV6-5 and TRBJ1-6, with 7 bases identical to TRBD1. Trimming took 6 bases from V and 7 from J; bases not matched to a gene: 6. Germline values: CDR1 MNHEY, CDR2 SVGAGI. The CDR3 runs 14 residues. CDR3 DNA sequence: TGTGCCAGCAGCTCGACAGGGAAAAATTCACCCCTCCACTTT. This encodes CASSSTGKNSPLHF.

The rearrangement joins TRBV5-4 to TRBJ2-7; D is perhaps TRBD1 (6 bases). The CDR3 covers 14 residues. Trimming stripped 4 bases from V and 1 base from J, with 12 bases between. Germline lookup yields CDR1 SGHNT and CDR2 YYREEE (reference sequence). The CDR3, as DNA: TGTGCCAGCAGCACAGGGACCAATTCCTACGAGCAGTACTTC. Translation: CASSTGTNSYEQYF.

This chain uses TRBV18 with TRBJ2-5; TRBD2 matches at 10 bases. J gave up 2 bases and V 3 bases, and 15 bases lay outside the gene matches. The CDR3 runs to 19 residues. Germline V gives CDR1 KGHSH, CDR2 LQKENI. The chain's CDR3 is CASSPKSLRLAGAQETQYF. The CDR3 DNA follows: TGTGCCAGCTCACCTAAGTCCCTGAGACTAGCGGGCGCGCAAGAGACCCAGTACTTC.

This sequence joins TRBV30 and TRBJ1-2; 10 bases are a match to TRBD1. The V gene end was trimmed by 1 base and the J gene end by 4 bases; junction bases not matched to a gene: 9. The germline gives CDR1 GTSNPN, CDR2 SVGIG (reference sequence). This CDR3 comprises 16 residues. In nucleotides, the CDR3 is TGTGCCTGGAGTGACCCCGGGACAGGGGATAGCTATGGCTACACCTTC. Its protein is CAWSDPGTGDSYGYTF.

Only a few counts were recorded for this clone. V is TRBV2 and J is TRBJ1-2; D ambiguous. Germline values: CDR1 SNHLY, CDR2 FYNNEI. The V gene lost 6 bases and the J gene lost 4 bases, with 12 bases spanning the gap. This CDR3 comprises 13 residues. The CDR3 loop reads CASSLPAAYGYTF. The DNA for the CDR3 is TGTGCCAGCAGCCTCCCGGCGGCCTATGGCTACACCTTC. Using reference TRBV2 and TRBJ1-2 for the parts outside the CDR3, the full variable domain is EPEVTQTPSHQVTQMGQEVILRCVPISNHLYFYWYRQILGQKVEFLVSFYNNEISEKSEIFDDQFSVERPDGSNFTLKIRSTKLEDSAMYFCASSLPAAYGYTFGSGTRLTVV.

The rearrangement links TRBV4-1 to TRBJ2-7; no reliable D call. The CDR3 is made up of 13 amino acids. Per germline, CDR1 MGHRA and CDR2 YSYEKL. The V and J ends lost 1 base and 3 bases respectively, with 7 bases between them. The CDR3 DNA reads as TGCGCCAGCAGCCAAGCGCGGTACTACGAGCAGTACTTC. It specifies CASSQARYYEQYF.

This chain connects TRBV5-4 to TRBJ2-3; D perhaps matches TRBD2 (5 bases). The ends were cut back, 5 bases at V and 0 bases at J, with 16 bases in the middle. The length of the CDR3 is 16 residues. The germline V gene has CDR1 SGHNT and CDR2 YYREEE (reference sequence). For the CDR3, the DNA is TGTGCCAGCAGGACCGCAGTCTCGGGAAGCACAGATACGCAGTATTTT. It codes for CASRTAVSGSTDTQYF.

The CDR3 DNA reads TGTGCCAGCAGTGAACCTCCGGGACATGAAGACACAGATACGCAGTATTTT. Protein product: CASSEPPGHEDTDTQYF. The gene calls are TRBV2 and TRBJ2-3, with a tentative D call TRBD1 (6 bases). Germline assignment: CDR1 SNHLY and CDR2 FYNNEI. The CDR3 totals 17 residues. V lost 2 bases, J lost 2 bases, and 17 bases lay in between. Full variable domain (outside the CDR3, taken from reference TRBV2 and TRBJ2-3): EPEVTQTPSHQVTQMGQEVILRCVPISNHLYFYWYRQILGQKVEFLVSFYNNEISEKSEIFDDQFSVERPDGSNFTLKIRSTKLEDSAMYFCASSEPPGHEDTDTQYFGPGTRLTVL.

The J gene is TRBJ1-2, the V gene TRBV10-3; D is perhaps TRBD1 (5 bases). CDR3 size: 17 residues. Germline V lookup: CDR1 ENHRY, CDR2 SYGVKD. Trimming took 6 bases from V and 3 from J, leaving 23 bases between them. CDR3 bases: TGTGCCATCAGCCCCAGACAGAAACCTTCCTCGTACTATGGCTACACCTTC. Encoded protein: CAISPRQKPSSYYGYTF.

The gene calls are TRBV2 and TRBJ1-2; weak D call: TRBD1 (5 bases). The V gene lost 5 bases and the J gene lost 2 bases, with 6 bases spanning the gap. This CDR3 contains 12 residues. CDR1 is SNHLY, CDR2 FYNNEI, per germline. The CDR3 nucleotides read TGTGCCAGCAGTCCAGGGAACTATGGCTACACCTTC. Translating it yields CASSPGNYGYTF. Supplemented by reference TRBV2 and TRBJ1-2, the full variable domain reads EPEVTQTPSHQVTQMGQEVILRCVPISNHLYFYWYRQILGQKVEFLVSFYNNEISEKSEIFDDQFSVERPDGSNFTLKIRSTKLEDSAMYFCASSPGNYGYTFGSGTRLTVV.

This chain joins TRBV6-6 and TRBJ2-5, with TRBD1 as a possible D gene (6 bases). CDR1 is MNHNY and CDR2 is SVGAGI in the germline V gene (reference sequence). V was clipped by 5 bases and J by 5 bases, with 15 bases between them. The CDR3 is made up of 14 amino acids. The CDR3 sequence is CASSPGRGQETQYF. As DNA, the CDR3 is TGTGCCAGCAGTCCCGGCAGGGGCCAGGAGACCCAGTACTTC.